The clone carrying this T cell receptor (beta chain) was detected many times. Its target is unknown. The sample is drawn from a study of T cell repertoires in cytomegalovirus infection. Across the whole study: Shared public TCR beta signatures pointed to both CMV infection and a matching HLA type.

Study-wide points: Summed public TCR beta family frequency identified CMV carriers bearing the relevant HLA. Ex vivo responses were dominated by HLA-C-restricted CMV-specific TCR beta clonotypes.

The V and J ends lost 3 bases and 0 bases respectively, with 12 bases between them. From germline, CDR1 is SGHAT and CDR2 FQNNGV. The CDR3 is 15 amino acids. In TCRdb, the reads were re-called with MiXCR into one record per CDR3 protein. Of 300,000 to 400,000 distinct CDR3 sequences listed, 15% to 20% are singletons. The gene calls are TRBV11-2 and TRBJ2-7; D call uncertain. This clonotype was sampled from a human donor in good health (CMV status not recorded). Some clones in this sample may be carry-over from other donors' samples. Sequenced material: PBMCs. The CDR3 loop is CASSLLALSSYEQYF. CDR3 coding DNA: TGTGCCAGCAGCTTGTTAGCCCTGAGCTCCTACGAGCAGTACTTC.